Below, one T cell receptor (beta chain) is given with its context. Its antigen is undetermined. The record originates from a study of OX40 agonist ivuxolimab in advanced cancers. Only in-frame clones appear in the TCRdb table, and some are missing; sequencing was by immunoSEQ multiplex PCR. The sample lists about 43,000 clones; 70% to 90% were seen once. The CDR3 totals 15 residues. Trimming removed 2 bases from V and 6 bases from J, with 17 bases in between. Germline lookup yields CDR1 SGHDT and CDR2 YYEEEE. Study-level findings and limits: The mean number of expanded clones was higher in CD8+ T cells than in CD4+. Also present in some nonresponders was a low level of normalized T-cell clonal expansion.

The source of this sequence is an adult with an advanced solid tumor such as melanoma, head and neck, liver or kidney cancer. The specimen comprised CD4+ or CD8+ T cells sorted from blood, sampled in a trial of the OX40 agonist ivuxolimab. The chain has TRBV5-6 and TRBJ1-1; no clear D gene. In DNA, the CDR3 is TGTGCCAGCAGCTTAAGGCCGTCGACCGGGGCTGAAGCTTTCTTT. It encodes CASSLRPSTGAEAFF.